The 21 T cell receptor beta chains presented below share a single source sample, sequenced in a study of cytomegalovirus exposure and HLA in healthy donors (dated by TCRdb to about 2017). The library was prepared using the immunoSEQ multiplex PCR assay. For the multiplex PCR, a mixture combining 60 forward primers for TCR Vbeta segments and 13 reverse primers for TCR Jbeta segments was used. TCRdb limited this immuneACCESS table to in-frame rearrangements with V and J called. A share of clones is missing; checked studies link under half to unresolved V genes, and the rest is unexplained. Within this sample are tens of thousands of clones, with 70% to 85% of them counted one time only. The top ten constitute approximately 17% of the sample. Sequenced input: PBMCs. These receptors were collected from an older man in good health and CMV-seropositive.

This clone has more than one count but fewer than ten. This sequence joins TRBV18 and TRBJ1-1; 7 nucleotides align to TRBD1. Losses at the gene ends were 2 bases for V and 5 bases for J; bases not matched to a gene: 14. Germline CDR1 KGHSH, CDR2 LQKENI. The CDR3 is 17 amino acids. DNA of the CDR3: TGTGCCAGCTCACCATCGGAGGGGGCAGGGTTGGGGACTGAAGCTTTCTTT. Protein sequence: CASSPSEGAGLGTEAFF.

The chain uses TRBV30 and TRBJ2-7; 13 positions match TRBD2. The CDR3 covers 14 residues. Germline V gene sequence: CDR1 GTSNPN, CDR2 SVGIG (reference sequence). J lost 2 bases, V lost 5 bases, and 3 bases had no gene match. The CDR3 is CAWRLAGGAYEQYF. The CDR3 bases are TGTGCCTGGCGACTAGCGGGAGGCGCCTACGAGCAGTACTTC. Full variable domain (missing parts from reference TRBV30 and TRBJ2-7): SQTIHQWPATLVQPVGSPLSLECTVEGTSNPNLYWYRQAAGRGLQLLFYSVGIGQISSEVPQNLSASRPQDRQFILSSKKLLLSDSGFYLCAWRLAGGAYEQYFGPGTRLTVT.

The chain carries TRBV4-2 and TRBJ1-1; D is perhaps TRBD1 (5 bases). This CDR3 is built from 12 residues. Looked up from germline, CDR1 is LGHNA and CDR2 is YNFKEQ. V dropped 1 base and J dropped 12 bases, with 12 bases sitting between them. The CDR3 reads CASSQAGDKTFF. Here the CDR3 DNA reads TGTGCCAGCAGCCAAGCGGGGGATAAAACTTTCTTT.

The chain joins TRBV5-4 to TRBJ2-5, with a tentative D call TRBD2 (7 bases). The CDR3 spans 15 residues. V lost 4 bases and J 5 bases, leaving 18 bases between the germline ends. Germline loops: CDR1 SGHNT, CDR2 YYREEE (reference sequence). The CDR3, as DNA: TGTGCCAGCAGCCCCACCTGGGGGGGGGCGGAGACCCAGTACTTC. This sequence encodes CASSPTWGGAETQYF.

This chain joins TRBV10-1 and TRBJ2-2; D possibly corresponds to TRBD1 (6 bases). Deletions cut 4 bases from V and 0 bases from J, with 15 bases between. This CDR3 comprises 17 residues. From germline, CDR1 is WNHNN and CDR2 SYGVQD (reference sequence). The CDR3 sequence: CASSGGRGSSNTGELFF. DNA of the CDR3: TGCGCCAGCAGTGGGGGGCGCGGCAGTTCGAACACCGGGGAGCTGTTTTTT.

This sequence joins TRBV9 and TRBJ1-2; D perhaps matches TRBD1 (5 bases). The CDR3 covers 13 residues. CDR1 SGDLS and CDR2 YYNGEE come from the germline V gene. Trimming shortened V by 3 bases and J by 2 bases, and 8 bases separated the two germline ends. The CDR3 sequence is CASSADRNYGYTF. The CDR3 DNA sequence: TGTGCCAGCAGCGCAGACAGAAACTATGGCTACACCTTC.

The chain has TRBV10-2 and TRBJ2-1, with 9 bases fitting TRBD1. Germline values: CDR1 WSHSY, CDR2 SAAADI. V dropped 5 bases and J dropped 7; count of bases not matched to a gene: 12. The CDR3 length is 16 residues. The DNA for the CDR3 is TGCGCCAGCAGTAACCGCGTGGGACAGGGAACAAATGAGCAGTTCTTC. This codes for CASSNRVGQGTNEQFF.

In its sample, this clone was seen many times. V and J are TRBV10-2 and TRBJ2-7, with 7 nucleotides matching TRBD1. The length of the CDR3 is 16 residues. The germline V gene encodes CDR1 WSHSY and CDR2 SAAADI. V trimming: 0 bases; J trimming: 2 bases; junction bases outside the gene matches: 7. CDR3: CASSESWTGGPYEQYF. The CDR3 DNA reads as TGCGCCAGCAGTGAGTCTTGGACAGGAGGACCCTACGAGCAGTACTTC.

The V and J genes are TRBV7-3 and TRBJ2-3; the D is unclear. V lost 2 bases and J lost 8, with 11 bases in between. Per the germline V gene, CDR1 is SGHTA and CDR2 is FQGTGA. The CDR3 covers 13 residues. CDR3 residues: CASSLVQRGTQYF. In nucleotides, the CDR3 is TGTGCCAGCAGCTTAGTTCAGAGAGGTACGCAGTATTTT.

V usage is TRBV15 and J usage is TRBJ1-2, with 10 bases identical to TRBD1. The CDR3 extends over 16 amino acids. The junction had 9 bases not matched to a gene; V was cut back by 0 bases and J by 8 bases. Germline CDR1 is LNHNV and CDR2 is YYDKDF (reference sequence). The CDR3 DNA follows: TGTGCCACCAGCAGAGATCCGAGACAGGGGGCTGGCGGCTACACCTTC. This encodes CATSRDPRQGAGGYTF.

The V and J genes are TRBV2 and TRBJ1-5; the D gene is possibly TRBD1 (5 bases). From germline, CDR1 is SNHLY and CDR2 FYNNEI. The germline V and J ends were trimmed by 1 base and 7 bases, with 11 bases remaining between them. The CDR3 length is 14 residues. Here the CDR3 reads CASSEGNRPQPQHF. CDR3 DNA: TGTGCCAGCAGTGAAGGGAACAGGCCCCAGCCCCAGCATTTT.

The sample holds a few counts of this clone. The chain recombines TRBV30 with TRBJ1-2, with TRBD1 matching 7 bases. The germline V gene encodes CDR1 GTSNPN and CDR2 SVGIG (reference sequence). The CDR3 sequence is 13 residues long. V gave up 3 bases and J gave up 6 bases; unmatched junction bases: 7. CDR3 loop: CAWSKTGRNGYTF. Written as DNA, the CDR3 is TGTGCCTGGAGCAAGACAGGGCGGAATGGCTACACCTTC.

This chain uses TRBV14 with TRBJ2-5; the match to TRBD2 covers 8 bases. The ends lost 1 base at V and 2 bases at J; junction bases unmatched: 3. This CDR3 spans 15 amino acids. Germline CDR1 SGHDN, CDR2 FVKESK. DNA of the CDR3: TGTGCCAGCAGCCAAGGGACTAGCAAGCAAGAGACCCAGTACTTC. It specifies CASSQGTSKQETQYF.

The genes are TRBV7-9 and TRBJ1-5; no firm D call. Germline CDR1 reads SEHNR; CDR2 reads FQNEAQ (reference sequence). The CDR3 is made up of 12 amino acids. V was trimmed by 5 bases and J by 3 bases, leaving 5 bases between them. The CDR3 loop reads CASSDINQPQHF. The CDR3 DNA sequence: TGTGCCAGCAGCGACATCAATCAGCCCCAGCATTTT.

This clone was observed a handful of times. J is TRBJ1-4 and V is TRBV10-3; weak D call: TRBD1 (6 bases). The CDR3 is 13 amino acids. CDR1 is ENHRY and CDR2 is SYGVKD in the germline V gene. Trimming left V 3 bases short and J 7 bases short, with 9 bases between. For the CDR3, the DNA is TGTGCCATCAGTGACAGGGGCACTGAAAAACTGTTTTTT. Its protein product is CAISDRGTEKLFF.

The chain recombines TRBV4-1 with TRBJ2-7, with D perhaps matching TRBD2 (5 bases). The CDR3 is 13 amino acids. Germline V gene lookup returns CDR1 MGHRA and CDR2 YSYEKL. V was clipped by 4 bases and J by 7 bases, with 14 bases between them. The CDR3 spells CASSLPRAREQYF. The CDR3 DNA sequence: TGCGCCAGCAGCCTCCCGAGGGCCAGGGAGCAGTACTTC.

The CDR3 here is CASKTRETQYF. The CDR3 bases are TGTGCCAGCAAAACTAGGGAGACCCAGTACTTC. V and J are TRBV28 and TRBJ2-5; D is possibly TRBD2 (5 bases). CDR3 length: 11 residues. Germline CDR1 reads MDHEN; CDR2 reads SYDVKM. V gave up 7 bases and J gave up 5 bases, with 8 bases separating them.

The V gene is TRBV6-6, the J gene TRBJ2-7; D perhaps matches TRBD1 (6 bases). The germline CDR1 and CDR2 sequences are MNHNY and SVGAGI (reference sequence). The V end was cut by 4 bases, the J end by 4 bases, with 8 bases between. The CDR3 loop spans 12 amino acids. CDR3 amino acids: CASSLTGYEQYF. The DNA of the CDR3 is TGTGCCAGCAGTTTAACAGGGTACGAGCAGTACTTC.

The gene calls are TRBV30 and TRBJ1-5, with D perhaps matching TRBD1 (6 bases). The CDR3 is made up of 16 amino acids. Germline CDR1 GTSNPN, CDR2 SVGIG (reference sequence). The ends were cut back, 2 bases at V and 0 bases at J, with 14 bases in the middle. The CDR3 DNA reads TGTGCCTGGAGTCCCCCGACAGGTGGTAGCAATCAGCCCCAGCATTTT. Its protein product is CAWSPPTGGSNQPQHF.

The chain recombines TRBV7-2 with TRBJ2-1; D is uncertain. CDR3 length: 16 residues. Per the germline V gene, CDR1 is SGHTA and CDR2 is FQGNSA. V lost 2 bases and J lost 1, with 12 bases in between. CDR3 residues: CASSLSGGPSYNEQFF. For the CDR3, the DNA is TGTGCCAGCAGCTTATCCGGCGGTCCTTCCTACAATGAGCAGTTCTTC.

The chain carries TRBV5-1 and TRBJ2-7; 8 bases are a match to TRBD1. V lost 4 bases to trimming and J lost 6 bases; unmatched junction nucleotides: 9. This CDR3 is built from 14 residues. Germline lookup yields CDR1 SGHRS and CDR2 YFSETQ. This CDR3 reads CASSPELTGAEQYF. DNA for the CDR3: TGCGCCAGCAGCCCGGAACTGACAGGGGCCGAGCAGTACTTC.